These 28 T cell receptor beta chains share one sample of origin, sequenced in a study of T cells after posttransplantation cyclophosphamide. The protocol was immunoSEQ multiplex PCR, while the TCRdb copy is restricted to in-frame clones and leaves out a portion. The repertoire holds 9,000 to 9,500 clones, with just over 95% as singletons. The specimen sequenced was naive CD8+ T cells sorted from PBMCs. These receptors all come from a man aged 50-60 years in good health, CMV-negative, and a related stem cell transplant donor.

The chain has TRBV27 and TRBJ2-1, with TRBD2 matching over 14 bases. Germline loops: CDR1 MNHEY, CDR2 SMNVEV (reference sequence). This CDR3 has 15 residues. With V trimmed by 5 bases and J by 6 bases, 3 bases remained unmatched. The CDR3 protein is CASSPGLAGGNEQFF. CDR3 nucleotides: TGTGCCAGCAGTCCCGGACTAGCGGGAGGCAATGAGCAGTTCTTC.

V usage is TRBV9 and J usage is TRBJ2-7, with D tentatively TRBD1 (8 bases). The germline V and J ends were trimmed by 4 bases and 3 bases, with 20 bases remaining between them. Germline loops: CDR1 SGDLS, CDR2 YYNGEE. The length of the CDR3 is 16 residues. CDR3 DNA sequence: TGTGCCAGCAGCCTCACTGGGGGGGGGACAGGCTACGAGCAGTACTTC. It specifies CASSLTGGGTGYEQYF.

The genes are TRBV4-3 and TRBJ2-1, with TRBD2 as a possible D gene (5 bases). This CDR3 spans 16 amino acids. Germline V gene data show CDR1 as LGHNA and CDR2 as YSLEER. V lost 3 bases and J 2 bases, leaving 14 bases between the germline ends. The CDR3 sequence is CASSHLLDRAYNEQFF. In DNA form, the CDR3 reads TGCGCCAGCAGCCACCTACTAGATAGGGCCTACAATGAGCAGTTCTTC.

CDR3 DNA sequence: TGTGCCAGCAGGTCAGGCCTCTCTGGGGCCAACGTCCTGACTTTC. Its protein product is CASRSGLSGANVLTF. V and J are TRBV6-1 and TRBJ2-6; D gene unclear. The V gene's germline CDR1 is MNHNS and CDR2 SASEGT. The CDR3 extends over 15 amino acids. Trimming shortened V by 6 bases and J by 0 bases, and 9 bases separated the two germline ends.

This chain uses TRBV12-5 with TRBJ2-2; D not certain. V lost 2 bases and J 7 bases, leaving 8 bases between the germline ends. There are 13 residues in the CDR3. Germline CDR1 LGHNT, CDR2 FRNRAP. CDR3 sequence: CASGLNAGGELFF. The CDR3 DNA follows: TGTGCTAGTGGTTTGAATGCAGGCGGGGAGCTGTTTTTT.

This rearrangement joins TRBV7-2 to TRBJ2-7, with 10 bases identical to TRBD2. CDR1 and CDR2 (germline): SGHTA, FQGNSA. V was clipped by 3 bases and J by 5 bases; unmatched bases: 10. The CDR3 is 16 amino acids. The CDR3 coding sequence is TGTGCCAGCAGCTTTTTACCGGGACTAGCGCTCCACGAGCAGTACTTC. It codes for CASSFLPGLALHEQYF.

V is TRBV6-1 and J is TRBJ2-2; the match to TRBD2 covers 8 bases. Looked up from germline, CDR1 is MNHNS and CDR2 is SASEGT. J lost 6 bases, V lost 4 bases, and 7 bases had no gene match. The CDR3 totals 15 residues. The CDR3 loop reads CASSVRAGASGELFF. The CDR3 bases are TGTGCCAGCAGTGTTAGAGCGGGAGCATCCGGGGAGCTGTTTTTT.

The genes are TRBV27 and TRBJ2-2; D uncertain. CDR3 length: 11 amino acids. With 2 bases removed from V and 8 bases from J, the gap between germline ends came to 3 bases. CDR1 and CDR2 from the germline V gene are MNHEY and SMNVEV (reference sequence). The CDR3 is CASSLPGELFF. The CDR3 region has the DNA TGTGCCAGCAGTTTACCAGGGGAGCTGTTTTTT.

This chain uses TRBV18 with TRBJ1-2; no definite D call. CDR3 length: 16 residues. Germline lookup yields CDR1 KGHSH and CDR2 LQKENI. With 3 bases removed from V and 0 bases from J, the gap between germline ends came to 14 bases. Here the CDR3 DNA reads TGTGCCAGCTCACCTTTACCAGAACACGCTAACTATGGCTACACCTTC. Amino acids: CASSPLPEHANYGYTF.

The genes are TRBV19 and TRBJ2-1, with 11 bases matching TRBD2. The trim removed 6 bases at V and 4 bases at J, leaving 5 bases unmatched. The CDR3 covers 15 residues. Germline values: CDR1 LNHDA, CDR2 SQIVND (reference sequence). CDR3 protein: CASSKLAGVYNEQFF. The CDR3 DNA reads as TGTGCCAGTAGCAAACTAGCGGGAGTTTACAATGAGCAGTTCTTC. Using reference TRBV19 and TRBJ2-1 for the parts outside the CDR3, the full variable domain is DGGITQSPKYLFRKEGQNVTLSCEQNLNHDAMYWYRQDPGQGLRLIYYSQIVNDFQKGDIAEGYSVSREKKESFPLTVTSAQKNPTAFYLCASSKLAGVYNEQFFGPGTRLTVL.

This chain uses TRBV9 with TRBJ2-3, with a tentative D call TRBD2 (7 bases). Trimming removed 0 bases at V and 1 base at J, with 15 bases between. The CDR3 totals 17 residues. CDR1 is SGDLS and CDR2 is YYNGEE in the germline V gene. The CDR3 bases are TGTGCCAGCAGCGTAGCTGGGGGGGGCGGAGGCACAGATACGCAGTATTTT. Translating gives CASSVAGGGGGTDTQYF.

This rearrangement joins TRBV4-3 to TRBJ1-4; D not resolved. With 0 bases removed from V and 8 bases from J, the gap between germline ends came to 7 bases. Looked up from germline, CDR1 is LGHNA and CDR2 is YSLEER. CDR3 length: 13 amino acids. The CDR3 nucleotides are TGCGCCAGCAGCCAAGACGCGGAGGAAAAACTGTTTTTT. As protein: CASSQDAEEKLFF.

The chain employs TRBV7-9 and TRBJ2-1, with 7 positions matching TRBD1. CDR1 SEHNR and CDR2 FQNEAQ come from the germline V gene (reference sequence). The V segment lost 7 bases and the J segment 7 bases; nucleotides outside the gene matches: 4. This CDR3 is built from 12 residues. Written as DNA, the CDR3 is TGTGCCAGCACCCTGACAGGGAATGAGCAGTTCTTC. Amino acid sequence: CASTLTGNEQFF.

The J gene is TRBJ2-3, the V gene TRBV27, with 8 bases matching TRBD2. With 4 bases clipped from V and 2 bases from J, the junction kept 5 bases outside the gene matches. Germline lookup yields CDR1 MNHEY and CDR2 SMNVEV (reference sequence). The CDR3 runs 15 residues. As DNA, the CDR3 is TGTGCCAGCAGTTGGAACGGGAGGGCCACAGATACGCAGTATTTT. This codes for CASSWNGRATDTQYF.

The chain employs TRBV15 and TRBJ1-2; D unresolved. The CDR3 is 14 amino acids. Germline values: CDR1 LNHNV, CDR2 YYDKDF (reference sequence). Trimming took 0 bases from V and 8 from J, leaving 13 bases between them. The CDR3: CATSRDGSGYGYTF. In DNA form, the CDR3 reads TGTGCCACCAGCAGAGATGGGTCAGGTTACGGCTACACCTTC.

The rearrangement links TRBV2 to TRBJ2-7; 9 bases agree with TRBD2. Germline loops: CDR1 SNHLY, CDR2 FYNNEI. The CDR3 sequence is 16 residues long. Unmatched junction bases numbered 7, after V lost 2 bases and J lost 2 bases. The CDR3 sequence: CASSEPLAGTTYEQYF. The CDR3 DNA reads TGTGCCAGCAGTGAACCCCTAGCGGGGACAACCTACGAGCAGTACTTC.

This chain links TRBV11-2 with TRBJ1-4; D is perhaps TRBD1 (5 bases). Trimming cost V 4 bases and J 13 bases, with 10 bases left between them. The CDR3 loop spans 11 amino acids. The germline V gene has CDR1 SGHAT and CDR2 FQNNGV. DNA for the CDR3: TGTGCCAGCAGCTCCACGGGGGGACTGTTTTTT. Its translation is CASSSTGGLFF.

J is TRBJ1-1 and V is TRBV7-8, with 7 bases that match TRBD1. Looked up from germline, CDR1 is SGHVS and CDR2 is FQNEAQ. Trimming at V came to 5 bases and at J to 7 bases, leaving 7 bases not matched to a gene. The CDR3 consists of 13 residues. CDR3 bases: TGTGCCAGCAGCCCCGGGACAGCCCATGAAGCTTTCTTT. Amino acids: CASSPGTAHEAFF. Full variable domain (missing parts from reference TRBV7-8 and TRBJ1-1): GAGVSQSPRYKVAKRGQDVALRCDPISGHVSLFWYQQALGQGPEFLTYFQNEAQLDKSGLPSDRFFAERPEGSVSTLKIQRTQQEDSAVYLCASSPGTAHEAFFGQGTRLTVV.

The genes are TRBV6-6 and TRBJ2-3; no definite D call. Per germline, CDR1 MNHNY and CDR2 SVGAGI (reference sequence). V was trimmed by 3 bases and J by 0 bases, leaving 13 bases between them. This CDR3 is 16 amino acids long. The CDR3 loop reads CASSYLRSSSTDTQYF. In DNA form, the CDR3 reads TGTGCCAGCAGTTATTTGCGATCTTCTAGCACAGATACGCAGTATTTT.

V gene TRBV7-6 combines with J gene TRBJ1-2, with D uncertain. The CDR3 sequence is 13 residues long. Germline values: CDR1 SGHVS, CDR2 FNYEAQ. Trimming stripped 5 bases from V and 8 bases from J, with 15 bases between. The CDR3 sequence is CASSTGEGWGYTF. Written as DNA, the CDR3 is TGTGCCAGCAGCACTGGAGAGGGTTGGGGCTACACCTTC.

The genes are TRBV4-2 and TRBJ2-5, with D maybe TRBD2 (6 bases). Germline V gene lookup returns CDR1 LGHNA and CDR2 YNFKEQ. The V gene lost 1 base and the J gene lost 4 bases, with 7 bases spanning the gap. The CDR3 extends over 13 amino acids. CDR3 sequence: CASSQGAGETQYF. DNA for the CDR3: TGTGCCAGCAGCCAAGGAGCGGGAGAGACCCAGTACTTC.

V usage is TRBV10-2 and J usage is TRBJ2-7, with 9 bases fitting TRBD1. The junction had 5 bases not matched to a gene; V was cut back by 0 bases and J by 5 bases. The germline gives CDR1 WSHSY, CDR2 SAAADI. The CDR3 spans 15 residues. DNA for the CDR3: TGCGCCAGCAGTGAGTCGGGACAGGGTAGCCACGAGCAGTACTTC. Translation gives CASSESGQGSHEQYF.

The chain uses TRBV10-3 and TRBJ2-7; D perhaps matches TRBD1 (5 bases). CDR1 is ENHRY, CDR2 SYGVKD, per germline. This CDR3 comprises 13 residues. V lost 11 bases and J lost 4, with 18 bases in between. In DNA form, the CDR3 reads TGTGCCGGCAGGGCAGGCGAGGCGTACGAGCAGTACTTC. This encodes CAGRAGEAYEQYF.

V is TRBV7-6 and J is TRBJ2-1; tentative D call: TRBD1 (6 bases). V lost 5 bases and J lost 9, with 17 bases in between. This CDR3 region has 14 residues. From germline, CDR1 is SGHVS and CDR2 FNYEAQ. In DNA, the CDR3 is TGTGCCAGCAGCCCGACAGGTCTTGGTGGTGAGCAGTTCTTC. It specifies CASSPTGLGGEQFF.

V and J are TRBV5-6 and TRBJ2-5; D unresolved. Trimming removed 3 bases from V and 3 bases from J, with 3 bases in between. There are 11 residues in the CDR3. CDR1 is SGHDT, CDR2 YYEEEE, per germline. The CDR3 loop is CASSYKETQYF. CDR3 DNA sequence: TGTGCCAGCAGCTATAAAGAGACCCAGTACTTC.

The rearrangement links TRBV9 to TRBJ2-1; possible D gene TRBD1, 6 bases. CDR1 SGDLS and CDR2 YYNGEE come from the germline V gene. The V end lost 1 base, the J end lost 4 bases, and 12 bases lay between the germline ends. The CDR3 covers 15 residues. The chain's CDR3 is CASSVSGQPYNEQFF. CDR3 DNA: TGTGCCAGCAGCGTATCTGGACAGCCATACAATGAGCAGTTCTTC.

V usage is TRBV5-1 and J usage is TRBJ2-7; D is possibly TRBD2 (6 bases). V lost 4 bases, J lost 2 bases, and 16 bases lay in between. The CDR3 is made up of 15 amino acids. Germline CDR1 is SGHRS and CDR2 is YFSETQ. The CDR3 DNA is TGCGCCAGCAGCCCCCGGGGGTTCTTGACCTACGAGCAGTACTTC. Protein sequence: CASSPRGFLTYEQYF.

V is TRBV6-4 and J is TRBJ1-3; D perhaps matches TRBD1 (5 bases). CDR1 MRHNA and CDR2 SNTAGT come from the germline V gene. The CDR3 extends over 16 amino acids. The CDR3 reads CDGWAGRVGVGNTIYF. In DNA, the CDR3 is TGTGACGGTTGGGCAGGGAGGGTAGGGGTTGGAAACACCATATATTTT.